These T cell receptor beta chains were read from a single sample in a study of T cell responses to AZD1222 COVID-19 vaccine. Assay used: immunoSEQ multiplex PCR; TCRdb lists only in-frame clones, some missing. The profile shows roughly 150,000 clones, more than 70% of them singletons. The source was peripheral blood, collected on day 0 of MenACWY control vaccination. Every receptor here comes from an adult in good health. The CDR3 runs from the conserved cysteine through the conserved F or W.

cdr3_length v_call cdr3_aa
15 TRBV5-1 CASSPGAGGHQPQHF
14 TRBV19 CASSTGADTGELFF
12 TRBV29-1 CSVQAGLRGYTF
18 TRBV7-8 CASSSRGVDLANTGELFF
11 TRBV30 CAWTLGYEQFF
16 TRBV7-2 CASSLLGLAGEETQYF
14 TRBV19 CASSMGQGASEAFF
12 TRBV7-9 CASSLIIYGYTF
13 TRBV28 CASSLTQSYEQYF
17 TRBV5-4 CASRGDRGAPNTGELFF
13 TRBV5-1 CASSYQGQEKLFF
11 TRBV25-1 CASRELYEQYF
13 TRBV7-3 CASSAEPGTSAFF
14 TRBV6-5 CASSYSSQGGGYTF
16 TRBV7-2 CASSDPARSTGNTIYF